Listed here are 20 T cell receptor beta chains from one sample, sequenced in a study of blood T cell repertoires in COVID-19. Assay: immunoSEQ multiplex PCR; the TCRdb copy retains only in-frame clones and omits some. The sample holds approximately 50,000 clones, roughly 90% seen once. Sample: peripheral blood. Every receptor here comes from a man of 80 years or more with active or convalescent COVID-19.

The rearrangement links TRBV3-1 (or the pseudogene TRBV3-2) to TRBJ2-5; a possible D gene is TRBD2 (6 bases). Trimming stripped 0 bases from V and 7 bases from J, with 12 bases between. Germline assignment: CDR1 LGHDT and CDR2 YNNKEL (reference sequence). There are 14 residues in the CDR3. The CDR3 reads CASSQDQSGGTQYF. The CDR3 region has the DNA TGTGCCAGCAGCCAAGATCAATCCGGGGGGACCCAGTACTTC.

This sequence joins TRBV28 and TRBJ1-5; D is unresolved. Germline V gives CDR1 MDHEN, CDR2 SYDVKM. The CDR3 is 16 amino acids. Trimming removed 5 bases at V and 1 base at J, with 15 bases between. The CDR3: CASSPPRGRSNQPQHF. The CDR3, as DNA: TGTGCCAGCAGTCCCCCCCGGGGAAGGAGCAATCAGCCCCAGCATTTT.

CDR3 sequence: CASSQHWGREGYTF. The CDR3 nucleotides read TGTGCCAGCAGCCAACATTGGGGGCGCGAAGGCTACACCTTC. The rearrangement links TRBV4-2 to TRBJ1-2, with D maybe TRBD1 (6 bases). From germline, CDR1 is LGHNA and CDR2 YNFKEQ. The CDR3 length is 14 residues. The V end was cut by 2 bases, the J end by 8 bases, with 15 bases between.

This clone was counted a single time. J is TRBJ1-4 and V is TRBV28; 7 bases fit TRBD1. The CDR3 sequence is 16 residues long. With 8 bases clipped from V and 0 bases from J, the junction kept 9 bases outside the gene matches. Germline lookup yields CDR1 MDHEN and CDR2 SYDVKM. The CDR3 loop is CASRGQEDATNEKLFF. DNA of the CDR3: TGTGCCAGCCGCGGACAGGAAGATGCAACTAATGAAAAACTGTTTTTT. Full variable domain (rest looked up from reference TRBV28 and TRBJ1-4): DVKVTQSSRYLVKRTGEKVFLECVQDMDHENMFWYRQDPGLGLRLIYFSYDVKMKEKGDIPEGYSVSREKKERFSLILESASTNQTSMYLCASRGQEDATNEKLFFGSGTQLSVL.

CDR3 sequence reads: CASSLAVVFGGAETQYF. In nucleotides, the CDR3 is TGCGCCAGCAGCTTGGCAGTCGTATTTGGGGGGGCAGAGACCCAGTACTTC. This chain links TRBV5-1 with TRBJ2-5, with D perhaps TRBD2 (7 bases). The CDR3 consists of 17 residues. Germline CDR1 is SGHRS and CDR2 is YFSETQ. Deletions cut 0 bases from V and 4 bases from J, with 19 bases between.

The chain employs TRBV4-1 and TRBJ2-1, with 7 bases that match TRBD2. From germline, CDR1 is MGHRA and CDR2 YSYEKL. Trimming removed 4 bases from V and 3 bases from J; junction bases left unmatched: 12. The CDR3 contains 17 residues. As DNA, the CDR3 is TGCGCCAGCAGCCCTGTCCCTGCTAGCGGCCTCTACAATGAGCAGTTCTTC. This translates into CASSPVPASGLYNEQFF.

The gene calls are TRBV4-3 and TRBJ1-3; no reliable D call. Germline V lookup: CDR1 LGHNA, CDR2 YSLEER. Trimming cost V 1 base and J 0 bases, with 10 bases left between them. This CDR3 has 16 amino acids. CDR3 sequence reads: CASSQGGVSSGNTIYF. DNA of the CDR3: TGCGCCAGCAGCCAAGGAGGAGTGAGCTCTGGAAACACCATATATTTT.

This sequence joins TRBV28 and TRBJ2-1; D perhaps matches TRBD2 (6 bases). Germline loops: CDR1 MDHEN, CDR2 SYDVKM. Trimming removed 8 bases from V and 4 bases from J, with 9 bases in between. The CDR3 is made up of 12 amino acids. The CDR3 nucleotides read TGTGCCAGCGGAGGGAAGTACAATGAGCAGTTCTTC. It specifies CASGGKYNEQFF.

The chain uses TRBV6-2 or TRBV6-3 and TRBJ2-2; 10 bases map to TRBD2. Germline loops: CDR1 MNHEY, CDR2 SVGEGT. Trimming removed 4 bases from V and 8 bases from J; junction bases left unmatched: 10. CDR3 length equals 16 residues. As DNA, the CDR3 is TGTGCCAGCAGTTCGCAACTAGCGGGGTTTTCGGGGGAGCTGTTTTTT. This codes for CASSSQLAGFSGELFF.

This clone has only one observation. The V gene is TRBV3-1 (or the pseudogene TRBV3-2), the J gene TRBJ1-3, with 7 positions matching TRBD1. Germline V CDR1 and CDR2: LGHDT, YNNKEL (reference sequence). This CDR3 spans 15 amino acids. The V and J ends lost 4 bases and 3 bases, in that order; junction bases with no gene match: 6. The CDR3 coding sequence is TGTGCCAGCAGCCTGAAGGGGGCTGGTGGAAACACCATATATTTT. Translating it yields CASSLKGAGGNTIYF.

This clone occurred once. V and J are TRBV7-8 and TRBJ1-6, with D unresolved. There are 15 residues in the CDR3. Germline CDR1 and CDR2: SGHVS and FQNEAQ. V lost 1 base and J 3 bases, leaving 7 bases between the germline ends. Here the CDR3 DNA reads TGTGCCAGCAGCTTAGGGCGGATCTATAATTCACCCCTCCACTTT. Its protein is CASSLGRIYNSPLHF.

This chain uses TRBV6-5 with TRBJ2-5, with a weak D call TRBD1 (6 bases). Germline V gene lookup returns CDR1 MNHEY and CDR2 SVGAGI. CDR3 length equals 14 residues. V lost 4 bases and J lost 2, with 11 bases in between. CDR3 amino acids: CASSSSGEQETQYF. CDR3 DNA: TGTGCCAGCAGTTCCTCAGGGGAACAAGAGACCCAGTACTTC.

The chain uses TRBV5-1 and TRBJ2-2; 11 bases line up with TRBD2. The germline gives CDR1 SGHRS, CDR2 YFSETQ. The V and J ends lost 3 bases and 2 bases, in that order; junction bases with no gene match: 3. The CDR3 is made up of 16 amino acids. In DNA, the CDR3 is TGCGCCAGCAGCTACACTAGCGGGGGTAACACCGGGGAGCTGTTTTTT. It translates to CASSYTSGGNTGELFF.

This rearrangement joins TRBV28 to TRBJ1-1; the D is unclear. CDR3 length equals 11 residues. Germline assignment: CDR1 MDHEN and CDR2 SYDVKM. The CDR3 loop is CVTTLNTEAFF. The CDR3 region has the DNA TGTGTCACCACACTGAACACTGAAGCTTTCTTT.

This chain links TRBV5-1 with TRBJ2-7; D is uncertain. The CDR3 covers 14 residues. Trimming cost V 3 bases and J 5 bases, with 15 bases left between them. CDR1 and CDR2 from the germline V gene are SGHRS and YFSETQ. The CDR3 sequence: CASSSTNFANEQYF. Written as DNA, the CDR3 is TGCGCCAGCAGCTCCACTAATTTTGCGAACGAGCAGTACTTC.

V gene TRBV6-2 or TRBV6-3 combines with J gene TRBJ2-1, with D unresolved. Trimming removed 0 bases from V and 7 bases from J, with 13 bases in between. Germline CDR1 reads MNHEY; CDR2 reads SVGEGT. There are 15 residues in the CDR3. CDR3 protein: CASSYSTSPGNEQFF. CDR3 sequence (DNA): TGTGCCAGCAGTTACTCGACTTCGCCCGGGAATGAGCAGTTCTTC.

The chain links TRBV27 to TRBJ2-7; possible D gene TRBD2, 6 bases. This CDR3 comprises 13 residues. With 5 bases removed from V and 6 bases from J, the gap between germline ends came to 14 bases. Germline CDR1 MNHEY, CDR2 SMNVEV (reference sequence). In DNA, the CDR3 is TGTGCCAGCAGTGGGACGGCGGGGTCCGAGCAGTACTTC. Translating gives CASSGTAGSEQYF.

This chain uses TRBV4-1 with TRBJ2-7; 15 bases align to TRBD2. Trimming cost V 8 bases and J 0 bases; bases outside gene matches: 2. This CDR3 spans 15 amino acids. Germline V gene data show CDR1 as MGHRA and CDR2 as YSYEKL. The CDR3, as DNA: TGCGCCAGCGGACTAGCGGGAGGGCGCTCCTACGAGCAGTACTTC. Protein product: CASGLAGGRSYEQYF.

This chain uses TRBV5-1 with TRBJ2-5; TRBD2 might be the D (6 bases). Germline values: CDR1 SGHRS, CDR2 YFSETQ. The CDR3 consists of 13 residues. Trimming left V 4 bases short and J 7 bases short, with 14 bases between. Here the CDR3 DNA reads TGCGCCAGCAGCCCTGGACGAGCGGGGACCCAGTACTTC. Amino acids: CASSPGRAGTQYF. Combining the CDR3 with reference TRBV5-1 and TRBJ2-5 gives the whole variable domain KAGVTQTPRYLIKTRGQQVTLSCSPISGHRSVSWYQQTPGQGLQFLFEYFSETQRNKGNFPGRFSGRQFSNSRSEMNVSTLELGDSALYLCASSPGRAGTQYFGPGTRLLVL.

The chain uses TRBV4-3 and TRBJ2-3; D is uncertain. The length of the CDR3 is 16 residues. V dropped 1 base and J dropped 3 bases, with 14 bases sitting between them. The germline V gene has CDR1 LGHNA and CDR2 YSLEER. The CDR3 bases are TGCGCCAGCAGCCAAGGAACGTACGTTAGAACAGATACGCAGTATTTT. Amino acids: CASSQGTYVRTDTQYF.